These T cell receptor beta chains were read from a single sample in a study of T cell repertoires in cytomegalovirus infection. TCRdb re-called the reads with MiXCR, one entry per CDR3 protein. The table has approximately 910,000 distinct CDR3 sequences, around 32% seen once. For these TCRs, the target antigens are not known. The specimen was cultured CD8+ T cells from PBMCs, collected from culture after CMV antigen stimulation. The receptors here all came from a human donor in good health (CMV status not recorded). Some clones in this sample may be carry-over from other donors' samples. The CDR3 runs from the conserved cysteine through the conserved F or W. The order of the fields is V gene, D gene, clone size, J gene, CDR3 protein, CDR3 DNA. A D gene is named only where the DNA matches it firmly. Rows give clone size only sometimes, using once, few, many, or a class for an expanded clone.

TRBV28	NA	NA	TRBJ2-1	CASSSRLDRIYNEQFF	TGTGCCAGCAGTTCAAGACTAGACAGAATCTACAATGAGCAGTTCTTC
TRBV10-3	NA	NA	TRBJ2-1	CAISEVGTANEQFF	TGTGCCATCAGTGAGGTAGGGACGGCCAATGAGCAGTTCTTC
TRBV6-5	TRBD1	NA	TRBJ2-6	CASSFQGDNVLTF	TGTGCCAGCAGTTTTCAGGGGGACAACGTCCTGACTTTC
TRBV20-1	NA	few	TRBJ1-1	CSARRAQMNTEAFF	TGCAGTGCGAGACGGGCCCAAATGAACACTGAAGCTTTCTTT
TRBV27	NA	few	TRBJ2-2	CASSMLRAQGTGELFF	TGTGCCAGCAGTATGCTCCGGGCCCAGGGCACCGGGGAGCTGTTTTTT
TRBV27	NA	few	TRBJ2-4	CASSSTRGAWENIQYF	TGTGCCAGCAGCTCTACCCGAGGGGCGTGGGAAAACATTCAGTACTTC
TRBV10-3	NA	few	TRBJ2-2	CAIRLPGEGKNGELFF	TGTGCCATCAGACTCCCCGGGGAAGGGAAGAACGGGGAGCTGTTTTTT
TRBV9	NA	NA	TRBJ1-1	CASSALYGKNTEAFF	TGTGCCAGCAGCGCACTATACGGGAAGAACACTGAAGCTTTCTTT
TRBV7-2	NA	many	TRBJ1-2	CASSNAWTRANYGYTF	TGTGCCAGCAGCAATGCTTGGACAAGAGCTAACTATGGCTACACCTTC
TRBV7-8	NA	many	TRBJ2-7	CASSPRALSSYEQYF	TGTGCCAGCAGCCCCAGGGCCTTAAGCTCCTACGAGCAGTACTTC
TRBV27	NA	NA	TRBJ1-5	CASSFAGRQPQHF	TGTGCCAGCAGTTTTGCAGGGCGTCAGCCCCAGCATTTT
TRBV7-2	TRBD2	many	TRBJ2-3	CASSLELAGVGADTQYF	TGTGCCAGCAGCTTAGAACTAGCGGGGGTAGGGGCAGATACGCAGTATTTT
TRBV12-3/TRBV12-4	TRBD1	NA	TRBJ2-5	CASGPGGPWAQYF	TGTGCCAGCGGCCCAGGGGGCCCTTGGGCCCAGTACTTC
TRBV28	NA	few	TRBJ1-1	CASSLSFRANTEAFF	TGTGCCAGCAGTTTATCATTCAGGGCGAACACTGAAGCTTTCTTT
TRBV27	NA	NA	TRBJ1-1	CASIKYTEAFF	TGTGCCAGCATAAAGTACACTGAAGCTTTCTTT
TRBV29-1	TRBD1	NA	TRBJ2-7	CSVERGQGAEEQYF	TGCAGCGTTGAGCGGGGACAGGGGGCAGAGGAGCAGTACTTC
TRBV4-3	NA	few	TRBJ1-5	CASSQVLAANQPQHF	TGCGCCAGCAGCCAAGTTCTGGCAGCCAATCAGCCCCAGCATTTT
TRBV7-6	TRBD1	many	TRBJ2-3	CASSLAWAGGSTDTQYF	TGTGCCAGCAGCTTAGCCTGGGCAGGGGGATCCACAGATACGCAGTATTTT
TRBV9	NA	few	TRBJ1-5	CASSVSVPVPCQPQHF	TGTGCCAGCAGCGTAAGCGTCCCGGTCCCGTGTCAGCCCCAGCATTTT
TRBV6-5	NA	NA	TRBJ1-1	CASSYSAPGPWDTEAFF	TGTGCCAGCAGTTACTCTGCCCCGGGACCTTGGGACACTGAAGCTTTCTTT
TRBV4-1	TRBD2	NA	TRBJ2-5	CASSQKSPRGTETQYF	TGCGCCAGCAGCCAAAAATCCCCGCGGGGGACGGAGACCCAGTACTTC
TRBV6-2/TRBV6-3	NA	NA	TRBJ2-3	CASSYLGGETDTQYF	TGTGCCAGCAGTTACTTGGGCGGGGAGACAGATACGCAGTATTTT
TRBV6-1	TRBD1	few	TRBJ1-2	CASSEAWTGEGGYTF	TGTGCCAGCAGTGAAGCGTGGACAGGGGAGGGTGGCTACACCTTC
TRBV7-9	NA	NA	TRBJ1-2	CASGLNLRGPYGYTF	TGTGCCAGCGGGCTCAATCTCCGGGGACCCTATGGCTACACCTTC
TRBV7-6	NA	many	TRBJ2-3	CASSRAGDTQYF	TGTGCCAGCAGTCGAGCGGGAGATACGCAGTATTTT
TRBV6-1	NA	NA	TRBJ2-7	CASSEGFKNYEQYF	TGTGCCAGCAGTGAAGGTTTCAAGAACTACGAGCAGTACTTC
TRBV27	TRBD2	NA	TRBJ2-1	CASSLDGLAGIYEQFF	TGTGCCAGCAGTCTCGATGGACTAGCGGGGATCTATGAGCAGTTCTTC
TRBV27	NA	NA	TRBJ1-1	CASSPVRVNTEAFF	TGTGCCAGCAGTCCCGTACGGGTAAACACTGAAGCTTTCTTT
TRBV24-1	NA	NA	TRBJ2-7	CATSDRQDIYEQYF	TGTGCCACCAGTGACCGACAGGATATCTACGAGCAGTACTTC
TRBV20-1	NA	NA	TRBJ1-1	CSARPALGTEAFF	TGCAGTGCTCGACCGGCTCTTGGCACTGAAGCTTTCTTT
TRBV7-9	NA	NA	TRBJ1-5	CVSSLSEQTQPQHF	TGTGTCAGCAGCTTATCGGAACAGACTCAGCCCCAGCATTTT
TRBV14	TRBD1	NA	TRBJ2-1	CASSQGDRGPYNEQFF	TGTGCCAGCAGCCAAGGGGACAGGGGGCCTTACAATGAGCAGTTCTTC
TRBV10-3	TRBD2	NA	TRBJ2-7	CAISRRTSGSSYEQYF	TGTGCCATCAGCAGAAGGACTAGCGGAAGCTCCTACGAGCAGTACTTC